The TCR beta chain described here comes from a study of CD8+ T cells in alopecia areata. CDR1 SGHVS and CDR2 FNYEAQ come from the germline V gene. This CDR3 comprises 15 residues. Trimming took 2 bases from V and 5 from J; bases not matched to a gene: 7. Treatment denoted: oral pan-JAK inhibitor, 5-10 mg twice daily. Extracted RNA was reverse transcribed, and the resulting cDNA served as sequencing template. TCRdb's copy holds only in-frame clones and misses some; the assay was immunoSEQ multiplex PCR. The table records about 180,000 clones, less than 75% of them present only once. The material sequenced was CD4+ T cells sorted from blood, taken at approximately week 56, from a patient treated with tofacitinib. This TCR was sampled from a human donor with alopecia areata. The genes are TRBV7-6 and TRBJ2-5, with TRBD2 matching over 8 bases. CDR3 loop: CASSLTGGAGETQYF. The CDR3 DNA reads as TGTGCCAGCAGCTTAACCGGGGGGGCTGGGGAGACCCAGTACTTC.